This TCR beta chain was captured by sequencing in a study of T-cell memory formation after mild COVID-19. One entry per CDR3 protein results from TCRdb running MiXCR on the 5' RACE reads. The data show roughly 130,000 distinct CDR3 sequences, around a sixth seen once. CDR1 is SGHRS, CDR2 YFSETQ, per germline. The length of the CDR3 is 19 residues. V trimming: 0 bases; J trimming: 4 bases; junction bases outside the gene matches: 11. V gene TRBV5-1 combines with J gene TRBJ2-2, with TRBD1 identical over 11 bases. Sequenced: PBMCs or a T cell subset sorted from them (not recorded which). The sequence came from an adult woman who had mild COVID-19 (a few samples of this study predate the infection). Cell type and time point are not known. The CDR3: CASSLGGPGQGASTGELFF. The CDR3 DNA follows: TGCGCCAGCAGCTTGGGAGGCCCCGGACAGGGGGCGAGCACCGGGGAGCTGTTTTTT.